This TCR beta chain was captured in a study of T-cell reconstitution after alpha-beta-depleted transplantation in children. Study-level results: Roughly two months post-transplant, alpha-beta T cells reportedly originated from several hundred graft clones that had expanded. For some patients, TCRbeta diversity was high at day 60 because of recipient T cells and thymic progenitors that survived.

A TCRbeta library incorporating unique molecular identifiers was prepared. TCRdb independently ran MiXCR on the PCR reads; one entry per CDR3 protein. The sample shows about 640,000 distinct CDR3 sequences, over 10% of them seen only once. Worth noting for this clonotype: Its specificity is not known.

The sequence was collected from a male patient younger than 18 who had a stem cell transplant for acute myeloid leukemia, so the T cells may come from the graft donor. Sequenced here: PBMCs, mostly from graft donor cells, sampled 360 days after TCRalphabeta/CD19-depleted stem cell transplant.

CDR3 DNA: TGTGCCAGCAGTTTAGTAGGGGGAAGCACGGCAGATACGCAGTATTTT. Its translation is CASSLVGGSTADTQYF. The chain combines TRBV28 with TRBJ2-3; a weak D match, TRBD1 (6 bases). The germline V and J ends were trimmed by 2 bases and 4 bases, with 16 bases remaining between them. Germline assignment: CDR1 MDHEN and CDR2 SYDVKM. The CDR3 totals 16 residues. Using reference TRBV28 and TRBJ2-3 for the parts outside the CDR3, the full variable domain is DVKVTQSSRYLVKRTGEKVFLECVQDMDHENMFWYRQDPGLGLRLIYFSYDVKMKEKGDIPEGYSVSREKKERFSLILESASTNQTSMYLCASSLVGGSTADTQYFGPGTRLTVL.